The 22 T cell receptor beta chains presented below share a single source sample, sequenced in a study of T-cell reconstitution after alpha-beta-depleted transplantation in children. Preparation of the TCRbeta library used unique molecular identifiers. MiXCR was run by TCRdb on the PCR reads, yielding one entry per CDR3 protein. The repertoire has tens of thousands of distinct CDR3 sequences, 52% of them found once; the top ten carry around two fifths. Sequencing was performed on peripheral blood, taken before TCRalphabeta/CD19-depleted stem cell transplant. These receptors came from a boy under two years old with SCID, due to receive a stem cell transplant.

This clonotype turned up a few times. The junction shows a germline mismatch at one end, possibly a read error. The rearrangement links TRBV6-1 to TRBJ2-7, with D perhaps matching TRBD2 (6 bases). Germline V gene data show CDR1 as MNHNS and CDR2 as SASEGT. CDR3 length equals 14 residues. Here the CDR3 reads CASSEEGTVSPGGF. The CDR3 nucleotides are TGTGCCAGCAGTGAAGAGGGGACGGTTTCACCCGGGGGTTTC.

This chain connects TRBV7-2 to TRBJ2-3; tentatively, D is TRBD1 (6 bases). The ends were cut back, 3 bases at V and 6 bases at J, with 13 bases in the middle. Germline lookup yields CDR1 SGHTA and CDR2 FQGNSA. This CDR3 is 14 amino acids long. This CDR3 is CASSFGQRGDTQYF. In DNA, the CDR3 is TGTGCCAGCAGCTTCGGCCAAAGGGGGGATACGCAGTATTTT.

This clonotype turned up a few times. The CDR3 spells CASSQASGRAYEQYF. The CDR3 DNA follows: TGTGCCAGCAGCCAAGCGTCAGGGAGAGCCTACGAGCAGTACTTC. This chain links TRBV3-1 with TRBJ2-7; D tentatively fits TRBD1 or TRBD2 (5 bases each). Trimming shortened V by 1 base and J by 2 bases, and 12 bases separated the two germline ends. CDR1 and CDR2 (germline): LGHDT, YNNKEL (reference sequence). CDR3 length equals 15 residues.

This clonotype has more than one count but fewer than ten. The V and J genes are TRBV6-1 and TRBJ1-6, with D hard to call. The CDR3 consists of 12 residues. Looked up from germline, CDR1 is MNHNS and CDR2 is SASEGT. V was pared by 4 bases and J by 13 bases, with 11 bases between. The CDR3 DNA follows: TGTGCCAGCAGTGCCGCTGAACCCCCCCTCCACTTT. This gives the protein CASSAAEPPLHF.

This rearrangement joins TRBV2 to TRBJ2-5; the D is unclear. Germline V gene sequence: CDR1 SNHLY, CDR2 FYNNEI. CDR3 length equals 11 residues. The V gene lost 7 bases and the J gene lost 3 bases, with 6 bases spanning the gap. Here the CDR3 DNA reads TGTGCCAGCACCCTAAAAGAGACCCAGTACTTC. It is translated as CASTLKETQYF.

This clonotype showed up just once. V gene TRBV7-9 combines with J gene TRBJ1-5; possibly TRBD1 for D (5 bases). Between the trimmed V and J ends, which lost 4 bases and 2 bases, there was a span of 6 bases. CDR1 is SEHNR, CDR2 FQNEAQ, per germline (reference sequence). The CDR3 has 13 residues. The CDR3 sequence: CASSSQGNQPQHF. The CDR3 DNA follows: TGTGCCAGCAGCTCACAGGGCAATCAGCCCCAGCATTTT.

The sample holds one count of this clonotype. V and J are TRBV6-5 and TRBJ1-2, with 9 bases matching TRBD1. Germline V lookup: CDR1 MNHEY, CDR2 SVGAGI. V was pared by 6 bases and J by 5 bases, with 10 bases of the junction left unmatched. The CDR3 is made up of 15 amino acids. CDR3 region: CASSLPGQGIYGYTF. CDR3 bases: TGTGCCAGCAGCTTACCGGGACAGGGTATATATGGCTACACCTTC.

The chain couples TRBV10-3 to TRBJ1-3, with 8 nucleotides matching TRBD1. CDR3 size: 11 residues. Germline CDR1 and CDR2: ENHRY and SYGVKD. Trimming removed 11 bases from V and 7 bases from J; junction bases left unmatched: 4. CDR3 protein: CAHRGDNTIYF. In nucleotides, the CDR3 is TGTGCCCACAGGGGGGATAACACCATATATTTT.

The CDR3 DNA follows: TGTGCCAGCAGCTCCCCGGGACCATACAATGAGCAGTTCTTC. It translates to CASSSPGPYNEQFF. The chain employs TRBV5-8 and TRBJ2-1; D is perhaps TRBD1 or TRBD2 (5 bases each). The CDR3 is 14 residues long. Germline values: CDR1 SGHTS, CDR2 YDEGEE. V dropped 3 bases and J dropped 4 bases, with 11 bases sitting between them.

This clonotype was detected a few times. This chain connects TRBV6-2 or TRBV6-3 to TRBJ2-3; TRBD2 agrees at 10 bases. V lost 5 bases to trimming and J lost 4 bases; unmatched junction nucleotides: 6. Per germline, CDR1 MNHEY and CDR2 SVGEGT. The CDR3 length is 15 residues. CDR3 protein: CASSLSSGGSDTQYF. The CDR3 DNA reads TGTGCCAGCAGTCTCTCTAGCGGGGGTTCAGATACGCAGTATTTT.

The chain uses TRBV6-5 and TRBJ1-2, with 9 bases matching TRBD1. J lost 4 bases, V lost 4 bases, and 7 bases had no gene match. The CDR3 length is 15 residues. Germline CDR1 MNHEY, CDR2 SVGAGI. CDR3 in amino acids: CASSSPGQGAYGYTF. DNA for the CDR3: TGTGCCAGCAGTTCGCCGGGACAGGGCGCCTATGGCTACACCTTC.

The chain has TRBV10-2 and TRBJ2-3; TRBD1 aligns across 8 bases. Trimming at V came to 4 bases and at J to 2 bases, leaving 8 bases not matched to a gene. Germline V gene lookup returns CDR1 WSHSY and CDR2 SAAADI. CDR3 length: 16 residues. The CDR3 is CASSVPMTGDTDTQYF. The CDR3 DNA sequence: TGCGCCAGCAGTGTCCCAATGACAGGGGACACAGATACGCAGTATTTT.

This clonotype turned up a few times. This chain connects TRBV20-1 to TRBJ2-7, with D unclear. The CDR3 runs to 14 residues. CDR1 and CDR2 from the germline V gene are DFQATT and SNEGSKA (reference sequence). V was cut by 0 bases and J by 3 bases, with 12 bases left in between. CDR3 amino acids: CSAREEGRYYEQYF. Here the CDR3 DNA reads TGCAGTGCTAGAGAGGAAGGACGATACTACGAGCAGTACTTC.

Only a few counts were recorded for this clonotype. This sequence joins TRBV6-4 and TRBJ1-2, with D perhaps TRBD1 (5 bases). CDR1 MRHNA and CDR2 SNTAGT come from the germline V gene. The CDR3 runs to 15 residues. V lost 0 bases and J lost 3, with 11 bases in between. CDR3 sequence: CASSDSKTGHYGYTF. The CDR3 DNA sequence: TGTGCCAGCAGTGACTCGAAGACGGGGCACTATGGCTACACCTTC.

The chain carries TRBV7-2 and TRBJ1-5; no clear D gene. Trimming removed 4 bases from V and 4 bases from J, with 8 bases in between. The germline V gene encodes CDR1 SGHTA and CDR2 FQGNSA. The length of the CDR3 is 13 residues. The CDR3 loop reads CASSWESNQPQHF. The CDR3 DNA follows: TGTGCCAGCAGCTGGGAAAGTAATCAGCCCCAGCATTTT.

V usage is TRBV10-3 and J usage is TRBJ2-7; 7 nucleotides agree with TRBD2. The CDR3 is 17 residues long. Germline values: CDR1 ENHRY, CDR2 SYGVKD. V dropped 3 bases and J dropped 0; count of bases not matched to a gene: 11. CDR3 protein: CAISDWEGLRSSYEQYF. The CDR3 nucleotides read TGTGCCATCAGTGATTGGGAGGGACTTAGGTCCTCCTACGAGCAGTACTTC.

The rearrangement links TRBV9 to TRBJ2-2; D is unresolved. This CDR3 region has 13 residues. The V end was cut by 0 bases, the J end by 4 bases, with 4 bases between. Germline CDR1 SGDLS, CDR2 YYNGEE. The CDR3 DNA is TGTGCCAGCAGCGTAGAGTTCACCGGGGAGCTGTTTTTT. Translation: CASSVEFTGELFF.

The chain carries TRBV7-9 and TRBJ2-7; 8 nucleotides match TRBD2. The CDR3 runs to 16 residues. Germline-derived CDR1 and CDR2 are SEHNR and FQNEAQ (reference sequence). The V and J ends lost 5 bases and 3 bases, in that order; junction bases with no gene match: 12. CDR3 coding DNA: TGTGCCAGCAGCCCGATGCGGGGGGCATTGAACTACGAGCAGTACTTC. This gives the protein CASSPMRGALNYEQYF.

This chain joins TRBV9 and TRBJ1-6; D perhaps matches TRBD1 (6 bases). The CDR3 is 13 amino acids. Germline CDR1 SGDLS, CDR2 YYNGEE. V was pared by 3 bases and J by 12 bases, with 13 bases between. The CDR3 coding sequence is TGTGCCAGCAGCGGCACAGGGAATCAACCCCTCCACTTT. This encodes CASSGTGNQPLHF.

Worth noting for this clonotype: A much larger clone differs from this one at a single base, so this may be a read error. The chain combines TRBV20-1 with TRBJ2-5; TRBD2 agrees at 11 bases. The CDR3 covers 17 residues. CDR1 and CDR2 from the germline V gene are DFQATT and SNEGSKA (reference sequence). Here the CDR3 reads CSARAGPLAGGQETQSF. CDR3 sequence (DNA): TGCAGTGCTAGAGCGGGCCCCCTAGCGGGGGGTCAAGAGACCCAGTCCTTC.

The V gene is TRBV5-6, the J gene TRBJ2-1; D may be TRBD2 (7 bases). V lost 3 bases and J lost 6, with 16 bases in between. This CDR3 is built from 15 residues. The germline V gene has CDR1 SGHDT and CDR2 YYEEEE. CDR3 bases: TGTGCCAGCAGCTGGACTAGAGGGGGGAGCAATGAGCAGTTCTTC. It specifies CASSWTRGGSNEQFF.

The rearrangement joins TRBV10-3 to TRBJ2-5; D is possibly TRBD2 (6 bases). This CDR3 region has 15 residues. Trimming pared 3 bases from V and 1 base from J, leaving 12 bases between. CDR1 ENHRY and CDR2 SYGVKD come from the germline V gene. The CDR3 nucleotides read TGTGCCATCAGTGACCGTGGGACTTTCCAAGAGACCCAGTACTTC. It encodes CAISDRGTFQETQYF.